This TCR beta chain was profiled in a study of tumor and adjacent non-tumor tissue in lung cancer. The CDR3 is 16 residues long. Germline V gives CDR1 MNHNY, CDR2 SVGAGI (reference sequence). The library came from three nested PCR rounds adapted from ARM-PCR protocols. MiXCR, applied by TCRdb to the multiplex PCR reads, yields one record per CDR3 protein. The sample shows approximately 68,000 distinct CDR3 sequences, 73% of them seen only once. This sample's RNA came from whole unsorted tissue. The TCR comes from a man in his fifties or sixties with non-small cell lung cancer. The sequenced sample was lung tumor tissue. The chain recombines TRBV6-6 with TRBJ2-3; possible D gene TRBD1, 6 bases. The CDR3 coding sequence is TGTGTCAGTACCCCGAAGAATAGGGGGAGCACAGATACGCAGTATTTT. Encoded protein: CVSTPKNRGSTDTQYF.